Following are 14 T cell receptor beta chains from one sample sequenced in a study of blood T cell repertoires in COVID-19. Assay: immunoSEQ multiplex PCR; the TCRdb copy retains only in-frame clones and omits some. The sample includes around 190,000 clones, about 88% of them seen just once. Sequenced: PBMCs or T cells enriched from blood (not recorded which). The receptors come from a woman in her twenties or thirties who had recovered from COVID-19.

In regard to this clone: Other DNA sequences of this sample code for an identical CDR3. This sequence joins TRBV5-6 and TRBJ2-1; 15 bases are a match to TRBD2. CDR1 SGHDT and CDR2 YYEEEE come from the germline V gene. V lost 4 bases, J lost 2 bases, and 4 bases stayed unmatched. The CDR3 extends over 17 amino acids. The CDR3 DNA sequence: TGTGCCAGCAGCGGTGGGACTAGCGGGAGGACCTACAATGAGCAGTTCTTC. This translates into CASSGGTSGRTYNEQFF.

The chain is built from TRBV7-4 and TRBJ2-3; 8 bases match TRBD1. The J segment lost 2 bases and the V segment lost 8 bases, leaving 9 bases of the junction unmatched. CDR3 length: 15 residues. From germline, CDR1 is SGHVT and CDR2 SQSDAQ. The CDR3 nucleotides read TGTGCCAGCGTCAGGGGGCGGGCTTTCACAGATACGCAGTATTTT. Its protein is CASVRGRAFTDTQYF.

The rearrangement links TRBV19 to TRBJ2-3; 15 bases match TRBD2. Germline values: CDR1 LNHDA, CDR2 SQIVND (reference sequence). After removal of 7 bases from V and 9 bases from J, the junction contained 14 bases not matched to a gene. The CDR3 is made up of 17 amino acids. The DNA for the CDR3 is TGTGCCAGTACCCCGACGTCTGGACTAGCGGGAGGGATCACGCAGTATTTT. The encoded protein is CASTPTSGLAGGITQYF.

Turning to this clone: Relative to the germline gene, one junction end is altered; a read error may explain this. The chain recombines TRBV18 with TRBJ1-3; D gene uncertain. This CDR3 has 17 residues. Germline V gene lookup returns CDR1 KGHSH and CDR2 LQKENI. The CDR3 reads CASSPYRPGIEGTTIYF. For the CDR3, the DNA is TGTGCCAGCTCACCATATCGTCCGGGGATTGAGGGAACCACCATATATTTT.

This rearrangement joins TRBV7-2 to TRBJ2-7, with D uncertain. The CDR3 is 12 amino acids. V lost 4 bases and J 2 bases, leaving 6 bases between the germline ends. Germline CDR1 and CDR2: SGHTA and FQGNSA. For the CDR3, the DNA is TGTGCCAGCAGCTATAAAACCTACGAGCAGTACTTC. Translating gives CASSYKTYEQYF.

The J gene is TRBJ2-5, the V gene TRBV6-5; D unresolved. The V and J ends lost 6 bases and 2 bases respectively, with 7 bases between them. Germline CDR1 reads MNHEY; CDR2 reads SVGAGI. The CDR3 covers 12 residues. CDR3 nucleotide sequence: TGTGCCAGCAGGACAAGACAAGAGACCCAGTACTTC. This translates into CASRTRQETQYF.

J is TRBJ1-1 and V is TRBV10-2; no reliable D call. V dropped 3 bases and J dropped 7 bases, with 15 bases sitting between them. Looked up from germline, CDR1 is WSHSY and CDR2 is SAAADI. This CDR3 has 14 amino acids. Here the CDR3 DNA reads TGCGCCAGCAGTGACTTAGGAGGGAGAGGTGAAGCTTTCTTT. This gives the protein CASSDLGGRGEAFF.

This sequence joins TRBV2 and TRBJ1-5, with D possibly matching TRBD1 (6 bases). V was clipped by 8 bases and J by 2 bases, with 13 bases between them. This CDR3 is 14 amino acids long. The germline V gene has CDR1 SNHLY and CDR2 FYNNEI. The CDR3 nucleotides read TGTGCCAGCGGACAGCTATTTCGCAATCAGCCCCAGCATTTT. Residues: CASGQLFRNQPQHF.

The chain recombines TRBV28 with TRBJ1-5, with 10 bases matching TRBD1. There are 17 residues in the CDR3. Trimming removed 4 bases from V and 9 bases from J; junction bases left unmatched: 15. Germline loops: CDR1 MDHEN, CDR2 SYDVKM. The DNA of the CDR3 is TGTGCCAGCAGTTCTCGAATCCGGGACAGGGGAAAGGGGCCCCAGCATTTT. Translating gives CASSSRIRDRGKGPQHF.

The CDR3 DNA is TGTGCCAGCCGCCCAGGGTTTCATCAGCCCCAGCATTTT. As protein: CASRPGFHQPQHF. This rearrangement joins TRBV21-1 to TRBJ1-5; TRBD1 is taken as the D call from the table, unchecked against the DNA. TRBV21-1 is a known pseudogene. The CDR3 is 13 residues long.

The chain recombines TRBV7-2 with TRBJ1-4; TRBD1 might be the D (6 bases). The CDR3 covers 14 residues. The germline gives CDR1 SGHTA, CDR2 FQGNSA. Trimming removed 6 bases from V and 7 bases from J, with 15 bases in between. The CDR3 DNA reads TGTGCCAGCAGTTCCAGGGGTGGCGGTGAAAAACTGTTTTTT. Encoded protein: CASSSRGGGEKLFF.

The chain couples TRBV29-1 to TRBJ2-5, with D unresolved. Trimming removed 4 bases at V and 5 bases at J, with 11 bases between. The CDR3 loop spans 12 amino acids. Per the germline V gene, CDR1 is SQVTM and CDR2 is ANQGSEA. The CDR3, as DNA: TGCAGCGTTGCGGAAGCAGGCGAGACCCAGTACTTC. It yields the protein CSVAEAGETQYF.

The J gene is TRBJ2-7, the V gene TRBV5-1, with unresolved D. The V and J ends lost 4 bases and 0 bases respectively, with 11 bases between them. The germline gives CDR1 SGHRS, CDR2 YFSETQ. The CDR3 contains 14 residues. The CDR3 nucleotides are TGCGCCAGCAGCGTCGGTCCTCTCTCCTACGAGCAGTACTTC. This gives the protein CASSVGPLSYEQYF.

The table lists this clone with a count of one. The chain recombines TRBV5-1 with TRBJ2-1; tentatively, D is TRBD1 (5 bases). The CDR3 contains 15 residues. The V gene lost 4 bases and the J gene lost 12 bases, with 23 bases spanning the gap. Germline V lookup: CDR1 SGHRS, CDR2 YFSETQ. The CDR3 region is CASSVDSMAGAAQFF. The CDR3 bases are TGCGCCAGCAGCGTAGACAGTATGGCTGGTGCGGCGCAGTTCTTC.